Following are 19 T cell receptor beta chains from one sample sequenced in a study of T cells in Graves' hyperthyroidism and ophthalmopathy (dated by TCRdb to about 2019). Library preparation employed multiplex PCR. The run used an Illumina HiSeq 2000. TCR beta CDR3 regions were amplified from RNA transcripts. A first-round RT-PCR of the TCR CDR3 used the HTBI primer set with the Qiagen OneStep RT-PCR kit. TCRdb applied fastp at Q25 and MiXCR to the public reads, then kept only in-frame beta chains. Entries that share a CDR3 protein sequence are merged under the most common genes and DNA. The sample table records 550,000 to 800,000 distinct CDR3 sequences; roughly 17% of these occur just once. Around 15% of the sample is held by the ten biggest clonotypes. The sample taken for sequencing was blood. The receptors were gathered from a man aged 50-59 years with Graves' hyperthyroidism.

This rearrangement joins TRBV28 to TRBJ2-5; the match to TRBD2 covers 10 bases. Per the germline V gene, CDR1 is MDHEN and CDR2 is SYDVKM. The CDR3 covers 16 residues. V lost 6 bases to trimming and J lost 0 bases; unmatched junction nucleotides: 7. The CDR3: CASRPGTSEDQETQYF. The CDR3 DNA follows: TGTGCCAGCAGACCCGGGACTAGCGAAGACCAAGAGACCCAGTACTTC.

This chain uses TRBV20-1 with TRBJ1-2, with TRBD1 identical over 10 bases. The J segment lost 7 bases and the V segment lost 1 base, leaving 9 bases of the junction unmatched. Germline V lookup: CDR1 DFQATT, CDR2 SNEGSKA (reference sequence). The CDR3 is made up of 15 amino acids. CDR3 in amino acids: CSARGGQGNPGGYTF. CDR3 DNA: TGCAGTGCTAGAGGGGGACAGGGGAATCCCGGTGGCTACACCTTC.

V and J are TRBV10-3 and TRBJ1-2; 9 nucleotides match TRBD1. The germline V gene encodes CDR1 ENHRY and CDR2 SYGVKD. This CDR3 comprises 17 residues. With V trimmed by 6 bases and J by 3 bases, 14 bases remained unmatched. The CDR3 DNA follows: TGTGCCATCAGCCCCGGGACAGGGATATTAGGGGACTATGGCTACACCTTC. Residues: CAISPGTGILGDYGYTF.

In this sample, this clonotype turned up a few times. The chain uses TRBV28 and TRBJ2-1; 15 bases fit TRBD2. CDR1 is MDHEN and CDR2 is SYDVKM in the germline V gene. V lost 10 bases, J lost 4 bases, and 11 bases stayed unmatched. The CDR3 spans 17 residues. CDR3 DNA: TGTGCCATTACCCCGGGACTAGCGGGAGGTTCTTACAATGAGCAGTTCTTC. Encoded protein: CAITPGLAGGSYNEQFF.

This chain uses TRBV20-1 with TRBJ2-1; D unresolved. Germline-derived CDR1 and CDR2 are DFQATT and SNEGSKA (reference sequence). V was cut by 0 bases and J by 9 bases, with 15 bases left in between. The CDR3 has 14 amino acids. CDR3 region: CSARDTTLDSEQFF. The CDR3 DNA sequence: TGCAGTGCTAGAGACACGACCCTAGATAGTGAGCAGTTCTTC.

The V gene is TRBV5-1, the J gene TRBJ2-7, with D perhaps matching TRBD1 (8 bases). The V gene's germline CDR1 is SGHRS and CDR2 YFSETQ. CDR3 length: 15 amino acids. Trimming took off 5 bases at V and 3 bases at J, with 18 bases between the two ends. The CDR3 DNA is TGCGCCAGCAGACCTACAGGGGGGGGTGTCTACGAGCAGTACTTC. Its translation is CASRPTGGGVYEQYF.

The sample holds many counts of this clonotype. The chain carries TRBV29-1 and TRBJ2-2, with D perhaps matching TRBD2 (5 bases). Germline CDR1 reads SQVTM; CDR2 reads ANQGSEA. The ends were cut back, 7 bases at V and 4 bases at J, with 10 bases in the middle. This CDR3 is built from 12 residues. CDR3 sequence: CSGILGTGELFF. The CDR3 DNA sequence: TGCAGCGGGATACTAGGCACCGGGGAGCTGTTTTTT.

This sequence joins TRBV20-1 and TRBJ2-7, with D perhaps assigned TRBD1 or TRBD2 (5 bases each). Trimming removed 3 bases at V and 0 bases at J, with 12 bases between. CDR1 is DFQATT and CDR2 is SNEGSKA in the germline V gene (reference sequence). The CDR3 runs 14 residues. The CDR3 is CSASGDAGSYEQYF. The CDR3 bases are TGCAGTGCTAGTGGGGACGCTGGCTCCTACGAGCAGTACTTC.

This chain connects TRBV28 to TRBJ1-6, with TRBD1 identical over 8 bases. Unmatched junction bases numbered 10, after V lost 5 bases and J lost 10 bases. Looked up from germline, CDR1 is MDHEN and CDR2 is SYDVKM. The CDR3 is 15 residues long. The CDR3 DNA follows: TGTGCCAGCAGTATCCAAGGACAGGGCCACTCACCCCTCCACTTT. This sequence encodes CASSIQGQGHSPLHF.

The V and J genes are TRBV20-1 and TRBJ1-5; no firm D call. The CDR3 is 14 amino acids. Germline V gives CDR1 DFQATT, CDR2 SNEGSKA (reference sequence). V lost 0 bases and J 4 bases, leaving 10 bases between the germline ends. The CDR3: CSARDQGRNQPQHF. CDR3 DNA sequence: TGCAGTGCTAGAGATCAAGGCAGGAATCAGCCCCAGCATTTT.

The chain employs TRBV24-1 and TRBJ2-7; 10 positions match TRBD2. CDR1 is KGHDR, CDR2 SFDVKD, per germline. This CDR3 region has 16 residues. The V gene end was trimmed by 4 bases and the J gene end by 5 bases; junction bases not matched to a gene: 10. The CDR3 DNA sequence: TGTGCCACCAGTGAGGCTAGCGGGAGTATGGTGAACGAGCAGTACTTC. Translation: CATSEASGSMVNEQYF.

V and J are TRBV9 and TRBJ2-2, with 9 nucleotides matching TRBD2. Germline CDR1 SGDLS, CDR2 YYNGEE. This CDR3 comprises 17 residues. With V trimmed by 0 bases and J by 4 bases, 7 bases remained unmatched. The CDR3 bases are TGTGCCAGCAGCGTAGGGGGTAGCGGGAGTCCCACCGGGGAGCTGTTTTTT. It codes for CASSVGGSGSPTGELFF.

There are a few counts of this clonotype. This chain joins TRBV20-1 and TRBJ2-3, with TRBD2 matching 7 bases. This CDR3 region has 14 residues. Germline CDR1 is DFQATT and CDR2 is SNEGSKA (reference sequence). With V trimmed by 0 bases and J by 5 bases, 5 bases remained unmatched. CDR3 protein: CSAREAGRGDTQYF. The CDR3 DNA sequence: TGCAGTGCTAGAGAAGCGGGGAGAGGAGATACGCAGTATTTT.

This clonotype was seen ten or more times. The chain employs TRBV30 and TRBJ2-5; D possibly corresponds to TRBD2 (5 bases). V was shortened by 4 bases and J by 5 bases, with 11 bases between the two germline ends. Germline values: CDR1 GTSNPN, CDR2 SVGIG (reference sequence). The CDR3 length is 12 residues. The CDR3 region has the DNA TGTGCCTGGAATCCAGGCGGGGAGACCCAGTACTTC. It codes for CAWNPGGETQYF. Full variable domain (missing parts from reference TRBV30 and TRBJ2-5): SQTIHQWPATLVQPVGSPLSLECTVEGTSNPNLYWYRQAAGRGLQLLFYSVGIGQISSEVPQNLSASRPQDRQFILSSKKLLLSDSGFYLCAWNPGGETQYFGPGTRLLVL.

The genes are TRBV4-1 and TRBJ1-1, with D perhaps TRBD1 (5 bases). The CDR3 is made up of 15 amino acids. Trimming stripped 1 base from V and 6 bases from J, with 15 bases between. The germline CDR1 and CDR2 sequences are MGHRA and YSYEKL. CDR3: CASSQVYQGNSEAFF. The CDR3 DNA sequence: TGCGCCAGCAGCCAAGTGTACCAGGGTAACTCTGAAGCTTTCTTT.

This clonotype has more than one count but fewer than ten. V is TRBV7-9 and J is TRBJ1-2, with D perhaps TRBD1 (6 bases). Trimming removed 5 bases at V and 4 bases at J, with 23 bases between. The CDR3 has 17 residues. In germline, CDR1 is SEHNR, CDR2 FQNEAQ (reference sequence). CDR3 sequence (DNA): TGTGCCAGCAGCCCTTTTAATCGACAGGCGCGGGTCTATGGCTACACCTTC. This encodes CASSPFNRQARVYGYTF.

This clonotype was recorded many times. This chain joins TRBV5-1 and TRBJ2-5; TRBD1 matches 7 bases. Germline CDR1 and CDR2: SGHRS and YFSETQ. The CDR3 is 12 residues long. J was trimmed by 8 bases and V by 0 bases; bases with no gene match: 1. The CDR3 here is CASSLEGATQYF. The CDR3 DNA reads as TGCGCCAGCAGCTTGGAGGGGGCCACCCAGTACTTC.

Concerning this clonotype itself: This may be a read error: a much more frequent sequence differs by one nucleotide. The rearrangement uses TRBV20-1 and TRBJ2-1, with unresolved D. CDR1 and CDR2 from the germline V gene are DFQATT and SNEGSKA (reference sequence). The CDR3 extends over 14 amino acids. CDR3 sequence (DNA): TGCAGTGCTCGCTTTTTCGGCTCCTGCAATGAGCAGTTCTTC. This codes for CSARFFGSCNEQFF.

This chain joins TRBV19 and TRBJ2-1; tentatively, D is TRBD1 (6 bases). Trimming left V 5 bases short and J 6 bases short, with 14 bases between. CDR3 length: 14 amino acids. Germline V gives CDR1 LNHDA, CDR2 SQIVND (reference sequence). CDR3 in amino acids: CASSLTGRGNEQFF. CDR3 bases: TGTGCCAGTAGTTTGACAGGTCGGGGCAATGAGCAGTTCTTC.